This T cell receptor beta chain derives from a study of CD8+ T cells in alopecia areata. The overall study: Percentage of affected scalp area was the basis on which treated patients' severity was scored.

Sequencing templates came from extracted RNA that was reverse transcribed into cDNA. Data came from immunoSEQ multiplex PCR; TCRdb stores just in-frame clones and leaves some out. Of 150,000 to 200,000 clones in the sample, around 60% were seen once. Study-wide results and limits: Unlike in mice, where it was clearer, TCR sharing across patients was less clear, possibly HLA-related.

Trimming cost V 2 bases and J 0 bases; bases outside gene matches: 5. CDR3 length: 16 residues. Germline V gene lookup returns CDR1 ENHRY and CDR2 SYGVKD. Treatment noted: oral pan-JAK inhibitor, 5-10 mg twice daily. Patients with alopecia areata provided lesional scalp punch biopsies as well as peripheral blood. A single count supports this clone. What it binds is not known. This TCR came from a human donor with alopecia areata. V is TRBV10-3 and J is TRBJ2-3, with 7 bases fitting TRBD1. The input for sequencing was CD8+ T cells sorted from blood, taken at week 24, from a patient treated with tofacitinib. The CDR3 loop is CAISEVDRTSTDTQYF. The DNA of the CDR3 is TGTGCCATCAGTGAGGTGGACAGGACTAGCACAGATACGCAGTATTTT.